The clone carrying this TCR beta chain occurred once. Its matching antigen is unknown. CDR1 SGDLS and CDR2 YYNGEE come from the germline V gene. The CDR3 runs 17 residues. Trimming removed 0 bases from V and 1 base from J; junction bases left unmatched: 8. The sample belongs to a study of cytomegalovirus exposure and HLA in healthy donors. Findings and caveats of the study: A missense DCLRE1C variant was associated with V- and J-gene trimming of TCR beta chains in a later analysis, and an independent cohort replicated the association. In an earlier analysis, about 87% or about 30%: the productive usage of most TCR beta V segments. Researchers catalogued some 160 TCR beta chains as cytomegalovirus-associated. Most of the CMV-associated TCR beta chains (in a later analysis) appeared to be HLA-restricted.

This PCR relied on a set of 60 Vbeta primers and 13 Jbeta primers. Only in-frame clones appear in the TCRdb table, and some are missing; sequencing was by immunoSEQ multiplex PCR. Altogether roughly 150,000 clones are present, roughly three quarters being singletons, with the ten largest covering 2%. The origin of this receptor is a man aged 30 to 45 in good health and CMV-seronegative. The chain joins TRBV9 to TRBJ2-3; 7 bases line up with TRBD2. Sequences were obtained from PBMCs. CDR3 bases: TGTGCCAGCAGCGTAGGGGGCGGGAGCTTGGGCACAGATACGCAGTATTTT. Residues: CASSVGGGSLGTDTQYF.